What follows are 19 T cell receptor beta chains derived from one specimen sequenced in a study of Ad26.COV2.S vaccination and SARS-CoV-2 variants. The protocol was immunoSEQ multiplex PCR, while the TCRdb copy is restricted to in-frame clones and leaves out a portion. The data contain some 45,000 clones, about 80% of them seen just once; the ten biggest clones take up less than 50%. Sample: peripheral blood, taken after recovery from COVID-19. These receptors all stem from a human donor who had recovered from COVID-19.

The rearrangement joins TRBV27 to TRBJ1-6, with 7 bases that match TRBD1. This CDR3 comprises 15 residues. Per germline, CDR1 MNHEY and CDR2 SMNVEV (reference sequence). After removal of 0 bases from V and 8 bases from J, the junction contained 4 bases not matched to a gene. CDR3 in amino acids: CASSLSTGLDSPLHF. In nucleotides, the CDR3 is TGTGCCAGCAGTTTATCGACAGGGTTGGATTCACCCCTCCACTTT.

CDR3 amino acids: CASSLVTGTYEQYF. The CDR3 region has the DNA TGCGCCAGCAGCTTGGTGACAGGTACCTACGAGCAGTACTTC. V and J are TRBV5-1 and TRBJ2-7; perhaps TRBD1 as D (6 bases). V dropped 0 bases and J dropped 2 bases, with 9 bases sitting between them. The CDR3 runs to 14 residues. The germline CDR1 and CDR2 sequences are SGHRS and YFSETQ.

CDR3 sequence (DNA): TGTGCCAGCTCACGAAGAACCGGGACAGGGGGCGCTGGGGCCAACGTCCTGACTTTC. It is translated as CASSRRTGTGGAGANVLTF. This rearrangement joins TRBV18 to TRBJ2-6; 12 bases match TRBD1. CDR1 and CDR2 from the germline V gene are KGHSH and LQKENI. The CDR3 covers 19 residues. V was clipped by 4 bases and J by 2 bases; unmatched bases: 9.

The chain combines TRBV6-4 with TRBJ2-7; perhaps TRBD2 as D (5 bases). The CDR3 covers 16 residues. Trimming took off 0 bases at V and 1 base at J, with 13 bases between the two ends. Germline assignment: CDR1 MRHNA and CDR2 SNTAGT. Here the CDR3 reads CASSDSRLAESYEQYV. The DNA of the CDR3 is TGTGCCAGCAGTGACTCAAGGCTAGCCGAATCCTACGAGCAGTACGTC.

The chain couples TRBV19 to TRBJ2-7; 9 bases align to TRBD2. Germline trimming cut 5 bases from V and 0 bases from J; bases unmatched to any gene: 5. The CDR3 length is 15 residues. CDR1 and CDR2 from the germline V gene are LNHDA and SQIVND (reference sequence). The CDR3 region has the DNA TGTGCCAGTAGTTCGGCGGGAGGGAGCTCCTACGAGCAGTACTTC. It encodes CASSSAGGSSYEQYF.

This clone has just a few counts. This rearrangement joins TRBV6-5 to TRBJ1-2, with 7 nucleotides matching TRBD1. Germline CDR1 reads MNHEY; CDR2 reads SVGAGI. The CDR3 is made up of 15 amino acids. The J segment lost 6 bases and the V segment lost 2 bases, leaving 9 bases of the junction unmatched. The CDR3 loop reads CASSYQRQGRDGYTF. CDR3 DNA sequence: TGTGCCAGCAGTTACCAGCGACAGGGAAGAGATGGCTACACCTTC.

This sequence joins TRBV6-5 and TRBJ1-1; D is unresolved. The V gene lost 8 bases and the J gene lost 8 bases, with 12 bases spanning the gap. Germline CDR1 MNHEY, CDR2 SVGAGI. This CDR3 has 11 amino acids. DNA of the CDR3: TGTGCCAGCCTGGGGAGGAGCGAAGCTTTCTTT. Translating gives CASLGRSEAFF.

The V and J genes are TRBV5-1 and TRBJ2-5; TRBD2 aligns across 7 bases. The CDR3 extends over 14 amino acids. Per the germline V gene, CDR1 is SGHRS and CDR2 is YFSETQ. Losses at the gene ends were 7 bases for V and 0 bases for J; bases not matched to a gene: 6. The CDR3: CASRRGEYQETQYF. The CDR3 DNA reads as TGCGCCAGCCGCCGGGGGGAGTACCAAGAGACCCAGTACTTC. Together with reference TRBV5-1 and TRBJ2-5, the CDR3 gives the full variable domain: KAGVTQTPRYLIKTRGQQVTLSCSPISGHRSVSWYQQTPGQGLQFLFEYFSETQRNKGNFPGRFSGRQFSNSRSEMNVSTLELGDSALYLCASRRGEYQETQYFGPGTRLLVL.

The J gene is TRBJ2-7, the V gene TRBV5-1; 11 bases agree with TRBD2. The CDR3 sequence is 14 residues long. Germline CDR1 is SGHRS and CDR2 is YFSETQ. V lost 4 bases, J lost 6 bases, and 6 bases stayed unmatched. CDR3 DNA sequence: TGCGCCAGCAGCACGCTAGCGGGAGGAGGCGAGCAGTACTTC. Amino acid sequence: CASSTLAGGGEQYF.

The chain employs TRBV7-9 and TRBJ2-5; maybe TRBD1 (5 bases). Germline-derived CDR1 and CDR2 are SEHNR and FQNEAQ (reference sequence). The CDR3 contains 15 residues. The V gene lost 1 base and the J gene lost 5 bases, with 14 bases spanning the gap. The CDR3 spells CASSLGKGHGETQYF. The CDR3 bases are TGTGCCAGCAGCTTAGGTAAGGGGCACGGGGAGACCCAGTACTTC.

V gene TRBV30 combines with J gene TRBJ1-4, with 7 bases matching TRBD1. Germline assignment: CDR1 GTSNPN and CDR2 SVGIG (reference sequence). Germline trimming cut 4 bases from V and 0 bases from J; bases unmatched to any gene: 5. The CDR3 is 15 amino acids. In DNA form, the CDR3 reads TGTGCCTGGAAACAGGGGCCAGCAACTAATGAAAAACTGTTTTTT. This encodes CAWKQGPATNEKLFF. The complete variable domain, with remaining parts taken from reference TRBV30 and TRBJ1-4, reads SQTIHQWPATLVQPVGSPLSLECTVEGTSNPNLYWYRQAAGRGLQLLFYSVGIGQISSEVPQNLSASRPQDRQFILSSKKLLLSDSGFYLCAWKQGPATNEKLFFGSGTQLSVL.

The chain couples TRBV10-3 to TRBJ1-5, with D possibly TRBD1 on 5 matching bases. V lost 3 bases to trimming and J lost 4 bases, with 13 bases between them. The CDR3 loop spans 15 amino acids. Germline-derived CDR1 and CDR2 are ENHRY and SYGVKD. As DNA, the CDR3 is TGTGCCATCAGTGAAGGGGCAGCGGGGAATCAGCCCCAGCATTTT. Translated: CAISEGAAGNQPQHF.

V usage is TRBV7-9 and J usage is TRBJ2-7; tentative D call: TRBD1 (7 bases). Trimming took 2 bases from V and 2 from J, leaving 19 bases between them. This CDR3 has 17 amino acids. Germline lookup yields CDR1 SEHNR and CDR2 FQNEAQ (reference sequence). Here the CDR3 DNA reads TGTGCCAGCAGCTTATTTGGTAGCCAGGGGGAGGCCTACGAGCAGTACTTC. This gives the protein CASSLFGSQGEAYEQYF. The entire variable domain, with the rest obtained from reference TRBV7-9 and TRBJ2-7, is as follows: DTGVSQNPRHKITKRGQNVTFRCDPISEHNRLYWYRQTLGQGPEFLTYFQNEAQLEKSRLLSDRFSAERPKGSFSTLEIQRTEQGDSAMYLCASSLFGSQGEAYEQYFGPGTRLTVT.

The rearrangement uses TRBV14 and TRBJ1-5; maybe TRBD1 (6 bases). Germline-derived CDR1 and CDR2 are SGHDN and FVKESK. The V end lost 5 bases, the J end lost 5 bases, and 16 bases lay between the germline ends. The CDR3 runs to 15 residues. CDR3 sequence: CASSLGGGPDQPQHF. The CDR3 DNA reads as TGTGCCAGCAGCTTAGGGGGGGGGCCTGATCAGCCCCAGCATTTT.

CDR3 region: CASSLEGAETQYF. The CDR3 bases are TGTGCCAGCAGCTTAGAGGGGGCAGAGACCCAGTACTTC. The chain has TRBV7-2 and TRBJ2-5, with 7 bases matching TRBD1. The CDR3 runs 13 residues. V was pared by 1 base and J by 4 bases, with 0 bases of the junction left unmatched. CDR1 and CDR2 (germline): SGHTA, FQGNSA.

This rearrangement joins TRBV30 to TRBJ2-6, with a possible D match to TRBD1 (6 bases). Trimming pared 5 bases from V and 4 bases from J, leaving 15 bases between. There are 15 residues in the CDR3. The V gene's germline CDR1 is GTSNPN and CDR2 SVGIG (reference sequence). CDR3 sequence (DNA): TGTGCCTGGGGGCAGGGGTCAACCGGGGCCAACGTCCTGACTTTC. Amino acid sequence: CAWGQGSTGANVLTF.

This clone was picked up one time. J is TRBJ1-2 and V is TRBV30, with a possible D match to TRBD1 (5 bases). The CDR3 runs 13 residues. Germline V gene sequence: CDR1 GTSNPN, CDR2 SVGIG (reference sequence). Trimming took off 3 bases at V and 8 bases at J, with 16 bases between the two ends. This chain's CDR3 is CAWRRGAPGGYTF. The CDR3 bases are TGTGCCTGGAGACGAGGGGCCCCGGGAGGCTACACCTTC.

The chain joins TRBV6-2 or TRBV6-3 to TRBJ2-7; D not resolved. Germline V gene lookup returns CDR1 MNHEY and CDR2 SVGEGT. The CDR3 spans 11 residues. The ends were cut back, 4 bases at V and 9 bases at J, with 10 bases in the middle. The CDR3, as DNA: TGTGCCAGCAGTTCTCTCGCGGTGCAGTACGTC. Translation: CASSSLAVQYV.

This chain links TRBV5-1 with TRBJ2-5; D is perhaps TRBD1 (5 bases). Trimming took 0 bases from V and 2 from J, leaving 11 bases between them. This CDR3 spans 15 amino acids. From germline, CDR1 is SGHRS and CDR2 YFSETQ. This CDR3 reads CASSLVPGNQETQYF. The CDR3 DNA sequence: TGCGCCAGCAGCTTGGTACCAGGGAATCAAGAGACCCAGTACTTC.